This is a list of T cell receptor beta chains from one sample in a study of T cell repertoires in cytomegalovirus infection. Using its own MiXCR run on the reads, TCRdb lists one record per CDR3 protein. The data show approximately 990,000 distinct CDR3 sequences, around 31% seen once. For these TCRs, the target antigens are not known. The sample in question was cultured CD8+ T cells from PBMCs, obtained from culture after CMV antigen stimulation. The receptors were gathered from a human donor in good health (CMV status not recorded). Some clones in this sample may be carry-over from other donors' samples. CDR3s include the opening cysteine and the closing phenylalanine or tryptophan. Fields, in order: D gene, clone size, J gene, V gene, CDR3 DNA, CDR3 protein. The D gene is left open where the match is weak. Size is stated for part of the rows, as once, few or many counts, or as a class when the clone is expanded.

D gene: .; clone size: .; J gene: TRBJ2-1; V gene: TRBV27; CDR3 DNA: TGTGCCAGCACCCGTGGGGGAGAGCAGTTCTTC; CDR3 protein: CASTRGGEQFF
D gene: TRBD1; clone size: many; J gene: TRBJ1-1; V gene: TRBV12-3/TRBV12-4; CDR3 DNA: TGTGCCAGCAGTGTGATGGGCAGGGGGGCCACTGAAGCTTTCTTT; CDR3 protein: CASSVMGRGATEAFF
D gene: .; clone size: .; J gene: TRBJ1-5; V gene: TRBV24-1; CDR3 DNA: TGTGCCACCAGTGCCAGGAATAGCAATCAGCCCCAGCATTTT; CDR3 protein: CATSARNSNQPQHF
D gene: .; clone size: .; J gene: TRBJ2-5; V gene: TRBV9; CDR3 DNA: TGTGCCAGCAGCGTAGGGGGGTCAGTTCAAGAGACCCAGTACTTC; CDR3 protein: CASSVGGSVQETQYF
D gene: TRBD2; clone size: many; J gene: TRBJ2-1; V gene: TRBV19; CDR3 DNA: TGTGCCAGTAGTTTGACTAGCGGGGGCCCATACAATGAGCAGTTCTTC; CDR3 protein: CASSLTSGGPYNEQFF
D gene: .; clone size: .; J gene: TRBJ2-2; V gene: TRBV15; CDR3 DNA: TGTGCCACCAGCAGAGATACGACAGCTATCACCGGGGAGCTGTTTTTT; CDR3 protein: CATSRDTTAITGELFF
D gene: .; clone size: .; J gene: TRBJ2-1; V gene: TRBV7-6; CDR3 DNA: TGTGCCAGCAGCGCCGACAATGGGCAGTTCTTC; CDR3 protein: CASSADNGQFF
D gene: .; clone size: once; J gene: TRBJ2-1; V gene: TRBV24-1; CDR3 DNA: TGTGCCACTCGGAGGGGAGTCGGTTACAATGAGCAGTTCTTC; CDR3 protein: CATRRGVGYNEQFF
D gene: .; clone size: .; J gene: TRBJ1-1; V gene: TRBV20-1; CDR3 DNA: TGCAGTGCCTCGGGGCGGGCCGGAGGTGAAGCTTTCTTT; CDR3 protein: CSASGRAGGEAFF
D gene: .; clone size: .; J gene: TRBJ2-1; V gene: TRBV2; CDR3 DNA: TGTGCCACCCCGGACAGCGCGTACTACAATGAGCAGTTCTTC; CDR3 protein: CATPDSAYYNEQFF
D gene: TRBD1; clone size: many; J gene: TRBJ1-4; V gene: TRBV7-8; CDR3 DNA: TGTGCCAGCAGCCCCCAGGGGGGACTTAATGAAAAACTGTTTTTT; CDR3 protein: CASSPQGGLNEKLFF
D gene: .; clone size: .; J gene: TRBJ1-1; V gene: TRBV19; CDR3 DNA: TGTGCCAGTAGTATAGAGGAGGGCGGTGGCACTGAAGCTTTCTTT; CDR3 protein: CASSIEEGGGTEAFF
D gene: .; clone size: .; J gene: TRBJ1-5; V gene: TRBV7-9; CDR3 DNA: TGTGCCAGCAGCTCATTTCTCGGGGAAGGCAATCAGCCCCAGCATTTT; CDR3 protein: CASSSFLGEGNQPQHF
D gene: .; clone size: .; J gene: TRBJ2-1; V gene: TRBV5-1; CDR3 DNA: TGCGCCAGCAGCTGGCCAAGCGGTGGGCCGGACGATGAGCAGTTCTTC; CDR3 protein: CASSWPSGGPDDEQFF
D gene: .; clone size: few; J gene: TRBJ2-2; V gene: TRBV28; CDR3 DNA: TGTGCCAGCAGGTTTTCCCGAGACAGGTGGGACACCGGGGAGCTGTTTTTT; CDR3 protein: CASRFSRDRWDTGELFF
D gene: TRBD2; clone size: .; J gene: TRBJ2-2; V gene: TRBV10-3; CDR3 DNA: TGTGCCATCATGGGAACTAGCGCGATAACCGGGGAGCTGTTTTTT; CDR3 protein: CAIMGTSAITGELFF